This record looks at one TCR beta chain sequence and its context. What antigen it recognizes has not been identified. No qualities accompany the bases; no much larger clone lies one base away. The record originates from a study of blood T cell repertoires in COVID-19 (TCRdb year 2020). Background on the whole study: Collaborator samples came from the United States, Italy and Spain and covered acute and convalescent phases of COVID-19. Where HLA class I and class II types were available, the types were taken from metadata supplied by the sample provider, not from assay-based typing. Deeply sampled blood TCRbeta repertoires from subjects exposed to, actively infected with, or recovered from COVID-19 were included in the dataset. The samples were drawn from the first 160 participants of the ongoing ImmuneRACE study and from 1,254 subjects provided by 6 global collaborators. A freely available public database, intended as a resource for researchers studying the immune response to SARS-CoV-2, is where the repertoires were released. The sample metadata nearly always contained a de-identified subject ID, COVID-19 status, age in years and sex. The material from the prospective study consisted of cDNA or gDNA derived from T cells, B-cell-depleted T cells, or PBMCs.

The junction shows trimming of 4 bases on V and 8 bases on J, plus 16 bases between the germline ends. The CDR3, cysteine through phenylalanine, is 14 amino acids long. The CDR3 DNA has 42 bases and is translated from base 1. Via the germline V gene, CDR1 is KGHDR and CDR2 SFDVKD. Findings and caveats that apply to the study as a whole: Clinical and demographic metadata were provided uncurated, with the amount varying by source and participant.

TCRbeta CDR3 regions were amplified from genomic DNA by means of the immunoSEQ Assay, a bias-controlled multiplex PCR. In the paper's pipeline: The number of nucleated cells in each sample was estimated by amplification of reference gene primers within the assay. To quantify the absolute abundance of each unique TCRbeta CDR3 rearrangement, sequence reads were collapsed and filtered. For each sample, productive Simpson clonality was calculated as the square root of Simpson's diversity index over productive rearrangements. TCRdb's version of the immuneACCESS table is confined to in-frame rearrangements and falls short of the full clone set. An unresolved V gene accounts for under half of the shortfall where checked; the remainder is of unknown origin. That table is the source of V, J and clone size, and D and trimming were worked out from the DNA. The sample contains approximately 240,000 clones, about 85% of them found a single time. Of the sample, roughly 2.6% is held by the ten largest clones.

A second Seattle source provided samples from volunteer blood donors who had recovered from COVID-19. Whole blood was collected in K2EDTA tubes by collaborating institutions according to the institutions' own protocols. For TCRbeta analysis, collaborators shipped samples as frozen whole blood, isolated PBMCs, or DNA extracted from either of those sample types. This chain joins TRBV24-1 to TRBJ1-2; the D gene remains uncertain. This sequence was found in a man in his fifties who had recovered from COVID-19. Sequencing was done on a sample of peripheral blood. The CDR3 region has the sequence CATSDPTGSKGYTF. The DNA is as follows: TGTGCCACCAGTGACCCCACGGGGTCCAAGGGCTACACCTTC.